These 13 T cell receptor beta chains share one sample of origin, sequenced in a study of CXCR3-negative and CXCR3-positive naive CD8 T cells. UMI-tagged TRB cDNA libraries were built via 5' RACE. From the 5' RACE reads, TCRdb lists one entry per CDR3 protein and no DNA. There are approximately 62,000 distinct CDR3 sequences in the sample, with about 4.6% held by the top ten. The sequencing sample was made of naive CXCR3- CD8+ T cells from blood. As for subset: CD45RO-CCR7+CD27+CD95- naive CD8+ T cells lacking CXCR3 (TNR3-). Receptors originate from a human donor in good health. Some clones in this sample may be carry-over from other donors' samples.

The chain is built from TRBV7-3 and TRBJ2-7. The CDR3 has 13 amino acids. Per germline, CDR1 SGHTA and CDR2 FQGTGA. The CDR3 region is CASSIDTNYEQYF.

V gene TRBV29-1 combines with J gene TRBJ2-1; TCRdb's D gene call, TRBD2, goes unchecked for lack of DNA. Germline lookup yields CDR1 SQVTM and CDR2 ANQGSEA. There are 17 residues in the CDR3. The CDR3 sequence is CSVEDPVGLGRHNEQFF.

The chain carries TRBV7-6 and TRBJ2-2; TCRdb's D call of TRBD1 is untestable without DNA. This CDR3 has 13 residues. Germline V gene data show CDR1 as SGHVS and CDR2 as FNYEAQ. The CDR3 loop reads CASLPGKTGELFF.

The chain employs TRBV28 and TRBJ2-2; the D call of TRBD1 rests on TCRdb alone, since no DNA is present to check it. The CDR3 consists of 14 residues. Per the germline V gene, CDR1 is MDHEN and CDR2 is SYDVKM. CDR3 sequence: CASSFGDVTGELFF.

The chain recombines TRBV29-1 with TRBJ2-5; TCRdb picks TRBD2, but there is no DNA to check that call. CDR1 and CDR2 (germline): SQVTM, ANQGSEA. The CDR3 is 16 amino acids. The CDR3 region is CSVEDFPGGALKTQYF.

The rearrangement uses TRBV20-1 and TRBJ1-1; the TCRdb call, TRBD1, lacks DNA for checking. This CDR3 spans 13 amino acids. Germline-derived CDR1 and CDR2 are DFQATT and SNEGSKA (reference sequence). The CDR3 loop is CSARATGTTEAFF.

V is TRBV5-1 and J is TRBJ1-6. This CDR3 spans 17 amino acids. Germline CDR1 SGHRS, CDR2 YFSETQ. Here the CDR3 reads CASSLATPNTRNSPLHF. Full variable domain (rest looked up from reference TRBV5-1 and TRBJ1-6): KAGVTQTPRYLIKTRGQQVTLSCSPISGHRSVSWYQQTPGQGLQFLFEYFSETQRNKGNFPGRFSGRQFSNSRSEMNVSTLELGDSALYLCASSLATPNTRNSPLHFGNGTRLTVT.

The V gene is TRBV7-2, the J gene TRBJ2-3; the D gene TCRdb calls, TRBD1, cannot be checked with no DNA. CDR3 length equals 16 residues. Germline assignment: CDR1 SGHTA and CDR2 FQGNSA. CDR3 region: CASSLAGFVAPDTQYF.

The rearrangement uses TRBV15 and TRBJ2-7; the TRBD1 assignment by TCRdb is unverifiable without DNA. The CDR3 sequence is 15 residues long. Germline lookup yields CDR1 LNHNV and CDR2 YYDKDF (reference sequence). The CDR3 sequence: CATSRDGTGSHEQYF.

The rearrangement uses TRBV12-3 or TRBV12-4 and TRBJ2-3. The CDR3 is 16 amino acids. This CDR3 is CASSLARGLAADTQYF.

The chain joins TRBV27 to TRBJ1-6; TCRdb designates TRBD1, a call that cannot be tested without DNA. The CDR3 loop spans 15 amino acids. From germline, CDR1 is MNHEY and CDR2 SMNVEV (reference sequence). CDR3 protein: CASNPGTGAFSPLHF.

The rearrangement joins TRBV4-1 to TRBJ2-7; the D call from TCRdb, TRBD1, cannot be confirmed without DNA. CDR3 size: 14 residues. Germline V gene data show CDR1 as MGHRA and CDR2 as YSYEKL. The CDR3 sequence is CASSLPGQSYEQYF.

CDR3 protein: CASSYTLGLGTDTQYF. J is TRBJ2-3 and V is TRBV6-5; absent DNA, TCRdb's TRBD1 call cannot be checked. CDR3 size: 16 residues. CDR1 is MNHEY, CDR2 SVGAGI, per germline.